This T cell receptor beta chain comes out of a study of CD8 T cells in ankylosing spondylitis. Regarding the study as a whole: Relatively scarce in peripheral blood, disease-linked clones were CD8+. Matched synovial fluid from ankylosing spondylitis patients was reported to be enriched for disease-linked clones. A TCR beta motif of fewer than ten highly homologous variants appeared characteristic of ankylosing spondylitis blood.

The table lists this clonotype with many counts. Its target is not known. CDR3 length: 15 residues. Trimming took off 1 base at V and 7 bases at J, with 15 bases between the two ends. Germline CDR1 SGHKS, CDR2 YYEKEE (reference sequence). Generation of TCR beta libraries employed quantitative 5'-RACE incorporating molecular barcodes. TCRdb re-analysed the 5' RACE reads in MiXCR, keeping a single row per CDR3 protein. The sample has under 250,000 distinct CDR3 sequences, 7% to 10% seen once. Sequenced: blood, either unsorted or a sorted T cell fraction (not recorded which). This clonotype was obtained from a female donor with ankylosing spondylitis or in good health (not recorded which). This chain links TRBV5-5 with TRBJ2-1; possible D gene TRBD1, 5 bases. The CDR3 is CASSLYPGMGNEQFF. The CDR3 DNA follows: TGTGCCAGCAGCTTGTATCCAGGGATGGGGAATGAGCAGTTCTTC.